What follows are 20 T cell receptor beta chains derived from one specimen sequenced in a study of CD8 T cells in Susac syndrome (dated by TCRdb to about 2019). Preparation of the library involved the immunoSEQ multiplex PCR assay. RNA was extracted using the RNeasy kit, and roughly 0.45 to 1 ug of the RNA was reverse transcribed with random hexamers. TCRdb passed the public sequencing reads through fastp at Q25 and MiXCR, retaining productive beta sequences. Every CDR3 protein is listed once, alongside the most common genes and DNA of its rows. The sample records some 160,000 distinct CDR3 sequences, 90% to 95% of which are singletons. The ten top clones hold 0.15% to 0.2% of the sample. The sequenced material came from CD8+ T cells from PBMCs. Receptors originate from a human donor with multiple sclerosis.

The J gene is TRBJ2-1, the V gene TRBV28; D is ambiguous. V gave up 5 bases and J gave up 9 bases, with 17 bases separating them. This CDR3 is 14 amino acids long. CDR1 is MDHEN and CDR2 is SYDVKM in the germline V gene. CDR3 region: CASSENSEYREQFF. The DNA for the CDR3 is TGTGCCAGCAGTGAAAACTCGGAGTACCGTGAGCAGTTCTTC.

J is TRBJ1-1 and V is TRBV12-3 or TRBV12-4; no reliable D call. Trimming left V 3 bases short and J 4 bases short, with 9 bases between. The CDR3 is made up of 13 amino acids. In nucleotides, the CDR3 is TGTGCCAGCAGTTTTAACAGTCCCACTGAAGCTTTCTTT. As protein: CASSFNSPTEAFF.

V and J are TRBV9 and TRBJ2-3, with TRBD2 matching over 8 bases. The CDR3 has 16 residues. The germline V gene has CDR1 SGDLS and CDR2 YYNGEE. V dropped 0 bases and J dropped 4; count of bases not matched to a gene: 7. CDR3 amino acids: CASSVGGRPFPDTQYF. The CDR3 DNA sequence: TGTGCCAGCAGCGTAGGCGGGAGGCCCTTTCCAGATACGCAGTATTTT.

This clonotype appeared a single time. The rearrangement uses TRBV6-2 or TRBV6-3 and TRBJ1-1; a possible D gene is TRBD1 (5 bases). V was pared by 6 bases and J by 1 base, with 15 bases between. CDR1 is MNHEY, CDR2 SVGEGT, per germline. The CDR3 runs to 15 residues. CDR3 loop: CASRLRDYQNTEAFF. CDR3 nucleotide sequence: TGTGCCAGCAGACTCCGGGACTATCAGAACACTGAAGCTTTCTTT.

This chain uses TRBV30 with TRBJ2-1; 7 nucleotides line up with TRBD1. V dropped 5 bases and J dropped 6; count of bases not matched to a gene: 13. Germline CDR1 reads GTSNPN; CDR2 reads SVGIG (reference sequence). This CDR3 spans 15 amino acids. CDR3 sequence: CAWEKLTGISNEQFF. The CDR3 DNA sequence: TGTGCCTGGGAGAAACTGACAGGGATAAGCAATGAGCAGTTCTTC. Variable domain in full (rest from reference TRBV30 and TRBJ2-1): SQTIHQWPATLVQPVGSPLSLECTVEGTSNPNLYWYRQAAGRGLQLLFYSVGIGQISSEVPQNLSASRPQDRQFILSSKKLLLSDSGFYLCAWEKLTGISNEQFFGPGTRLTVL.

This chain joins TRBV27 and TRBJ2-7, with a weak D call TRBD2 (5 bases). Germline CDR1 MNHEY, CDR2 SMNVEV (reference sequence). This CDR3 is 13 amino acids long. The germline V and J ends were trimmed by 5 bases and 4 bases, with 12 bases remaining between them. CDR3 protein: CASSVGAEYEQYF. The CDR3 nucleotides read TGTGCCAGCAGTGTCGGAGCGGAGTACGAGCAGTACTTC.

To note about this clonotype: Its ends do not fully match the called genes, so a read error is possible. CDR3 nucleotides: TGTGCCAGCAGAGGGACCGCGAACCTCTTC. Translating gives CASRGTANLF. The V and J genes are TRBV2 and TRBJ1-2, with D tentatively TRBD1 (5 bases). This CDR3 is built from 10 residues. Germline lookup yields CDR1 SNHLY and CDR2 FYNNEI.

The rearrangement uses TRBV3-1 and TRBJ1-6; D is unresolved. Germline V CDR1 and CDR2: LGHDT, YNNKEL (reference sequence). The CDR3 has 15 residues. V lost 0 bases and J 6 bases, leaving 9 bases between the germline ends. DNA for the CDR3: TGTGCCAGCAGCCAAGATTTGGCAGCTAATTCACCCCTCCACTTT. This translates into CASSQDLAANSPLHF.

The genes are TRBV29-1 and TRBJ1-1; D gene ambiguous. Germline-derived CDR1 and CDR2 are SQVTM and ANQGSEA. The CDR3 extends over 13 amino acids. The V gene lost 4 bases and the J gene lost 0 bases, with 9 bases spanning the gap. The CDR3 spells CSVGHGLNTEAFF. The CDR3 DNA reads as TGCAGCGTTGGTCACGGACTGAACACTGAAGCTTTCTTT.

The gene calls are TRBV28 and TRBJ2-7; weak D call: TRBD1 (6 bases). CDR1 is MDHEN, CDR2 SYDVKM, per germline. The CDR3 extends over 13 amino acids. Trimming stripped 5 bases from V and 3 bases from J, with 11 bases between. CDR3 sequence (DNA): TGTGCCAGCAGTAGGACGGACAGCTACGAGCAGTACTTC. Protein: CASSRTDSYEQYF.

This clonotype was detected once. This rearrangement joins TRBV3-1 to TRBJ2-7, with 7 bases that match TRBD1. The CDR3 runs to 16 residues. Germline V gene data show CDR1 as LGHDT and CDR2 as YNNKEL (reference sequence). V shed 4 bases, J shed 0 bases, and the junction held 9 bases outside the gene matches. CDR3 in amino acids: CASSRLAGTASYEQYF. As DNA, the CDR3 is TGTGCCAGCAGCCGTTTGGCCGGGACAGCCTCCTACGAGCAGTACTTC.

This chain links TRBV28 with TRBJ2-2; TRBD2 matches at 7 bases. V was clipped by 3 bases and J by 14 bases; unmatched bases: 6. The CDR3 totals 12 residues. The germline CDR1 and CDR2 sequences are MDHEN and SYDVKM. The chain's CDR3 is CASSLGGQGLFF. The CDR3 nucleotides are TGTGCCAGCAGTTTGGGAGGGCAGGGACTGTTTTTT.

Only one count was recorded for this clonotype. This sequence joins TRBV29-1 and TRBJ1-1, with 9 bases that match TRBD1. This CDR3 comprises 14 residues. Per germline, CDR1 SQVTM and CDR2 ANQGSEA. V gave up 8 bases and J gave up 6 bases; unmatched junction bases: 13. This CDR3 reads CSSGQGSQEAEAFF. The DNA for the CDR3 is TGCAGCTCCGGACAGGGGAGTCAAGAGGCTGAAGCTTTCTTT.

This clonotype was counted once. The J gene is TRBJ1-2, the V gene TRBV3-1; tentatively, D is TRBD1 (5 bases). Germline CDR1 LGHDT, CDR2 YNNKEL (reference sequence). The V end lost 0 bases, the J end lost 8 bases, and 10 bases lay between the germline ends. CDR3 size: 13 residues. The CDR3 loop reads CASSQDTRGGYTF. CDR3 nucleotide sequence: TGTGCCAGCAGCCAAGATACGAGGGGAGGCTACACCTTC. Using reference TRBV3-1 and TRBJ1-2 for the parts outside the CDR3, the full variable domain is DTAVSQTPKYLVTQMGNDKSIKCEQNLGHDTMYWYKQDSKKFLKIMFSYNNKELIINETVPNRFSPKSPDKAHLNLHINSLELGDSAVYFCASSQDTRGGYTFGSGTRLTVV.

This chain links TRBV20-1 with TRBJ2-7, with 8 positions matching TRBD1. The CDR3 is made up of 12 amino acids. V dropped 6 bases and J dropped 1; count of bases not matched to a gene: 2. Germline CDR1 DFQATT, CDR2 SNEGSKA (reference sequence). The CDR3 DNA reads as TGCAGTGCAGGGGACAGGTCCTACGAGCAGTACTTC. Translating it yields CSAGDRSYEQYF.

The chain couples TRBV9 to TRBJ2-6, with a possible D match to TRBD2 (6 bases). From germline, CDR1 is SGDLS and CDR2 YYNGEE. This CDR3 comprises 17 residues. V lost 0 bases and J 1 base, leaving 11 bases between the germline ends. The DNA of the CDR3 is TGTGCCAGCAGCGTAGATCCGGGGAGGTCTGGGGCCAACGTCCTGACTTTC. This gives the protein CASSVDPGRSGANVLTF.

This clonotype came up a few times. This chain uses TRBV13 with TRBJ1-1; 7 bases map to TRBD1. Trimming at V came to 0 bases and at J to 8 bases, leaving 0 bases not matched to a gene. There are 12 residues in the CDR3. Germline-derived CDR1 and CDR2 are PRHDT and FYEKMQ (reference sequence). CDR3 coding DNA: TGTGCCAGCAGCTTAGGACAGGGGGAAGCTTTCTTT. Translating it yields CASSLGQGEAFF.

V is TRBV5-1 and J is TRBJ2-5; a possible D gene is TRBD1 (5 bases). The CDR3 has 16 amino acids. The germline V gene has CDR1 SGHRS and CDR2 YFSETQ. V was pared by 0 bases and J by 0 bases, with 12 bases between. The CDR3 spells CASSLAWGRYQETQYF. The CDR3 DNA reads as TGCGCCAGCAGCTTGGCCTGGGGCAGGTACCAAGAGACCCAGTACTTC.

This chain uses TRBV12-3 or TRBV12-4 with TRBJ1-2; 7 bases match TRBD1. This CDR3 has 18 amino acids. The ends lost 6 bases at V and 6 bases at J; junction bases unmatched: 22. CDR3 nucleotides: TGTGCCAGCAGGCTTTTGCCGCCAGACAGGGTTGATCGGGATGGCTACACCTTC. Amino acids: CASRLLPPDRVDRDGYTF.

The chain uses TRBV7-2 and TRBJ1-2; D not resolved. Trimming took off 2 bases at V and 8 bases at J, with 9 bases between the two ends. Germline V gene data show CDR1 as SGHTA and CDR2 as FQGNSA. This CDR3 is built from 12 residues. CDR3 sequence (DNA): TGTGCCAGCAGCTTATCCCACCCGGGCTACACCTTC. This codes for CASSLSHPGYTF.